This T cell receptor beta chain was recovered during a study of cytomegalovirus exposure and HLA in healthy donors (dated by TCRdb to between 2016 and 2019). In terms of the full investigation: An earlier analysis of under 600 of the donors reported approximately 300 Gb of sequence data and around 120 million unique TCR beta sequences from about 180 million T cells. Roughly 300 gigabases of sequencing data and approximately 85 million unique TCR sequences were included in an early release covering around 600 HLA-typed donors. Of the 350 to 450 genotyped donors, less than 85% were placed in the genetic ancestry cluster associated with self-reported Caucasian donors. The study aimed to test whether cataloging public T cell receptors could reveal signatures of past pathogen exposure. The study profiled the T cell repertoires of under 850 subjects by immunosequencing and related them to cytomegalovirus serostatus. Besides the first cohort of roughly 660 subjects, a separate validation cohort made up of 120 different subjects was used. To predict cytomegalovirus infection status, the study brought together high-throughput TCR immunosequencing, statistical association of individual TCRs with disease status, and machine learning. To study patterns of TCR occurrence, a later analysis re-analyzed previously published TCR beta repertoires from around 660 donors and added high-resolution HLA genotyping. Rather than drawing on any new phenotypic data, the later analysis identified candidate immune exposures from TCR beta sequences and the way those sequences occurred across donors. An earlier analysis of roughly 580 of the donors used high-throughput TCR beta sequencing to judge whether each TCR beta V gene segment behaved as functional or pseudogenic. Donor age, sex, ethnicity and CMV serostatus were compiled together with the repertoire data. In a later genetic analysis, genome-wide SNP genotypes for about 65% of the 666 donors were used, and that subset was treated as a discovery cohort. All discovery cohort repertoires had been generated using a single sequencing platform. Class I and class II HLA loci were covered by the typing at four-digit resolution. The number of donors typed differed by locus, with roughly 620-630 for A, B, C, DRB1 and DQB1, roughly 520 for DQA1, over 600 for DPA1, and approximately 470 for DPB1. A handful of DR-DQ haplotypes were treated as single units for association and clustering because of strong linkage in the cohort. On average, roughly 240,000 unique TCR beta nucleotide sequences were sequenced per donor among fewer than 500 genotyped donors of the cohort, with 15% to 20% of those sequences being non-productive. The full study reports these points: In both the original and validation cohorts, the classifier was reported to diagnose cytomegalovirus status with high specificity and sensitivity. A few of the identified cytomegalovirus-associated TCR beta chains were confirmed in vitro to be specific for cytomegalovirus antigens. A later genetic analysis reported fewer N-insertions in productive TCRs among donors in an Asian-associated ancestry cluster than the roughly 700-donor mean. Most TCR sequences were observed very rarely across donors, whereas some public TCRs were present in many individuals. Correlated functional status among segregating V segments might reflect linkage disequilibrium, but an unknown experimental factor could not be ruled out. The sequencing pipeline was judged likely to have produced a cluster of highly shared sequence variants as a technical artifact. In the study, approximately 150 TCR beta chains were listed as associated with cytomegalovirus. CMV serostatus was the only immune exposure information available for the cohort. The presence/absence analyses assumed that sequencing depth was roughly uniform across donors, and that assumption may not be true. Because HLA typing was unavailable for some donors at each locus, only the typed subset was used in association tests. Roughly 17 rarely observed V segments, including chromosome 9 orphons, were excluded from the earlier analysis of approximately 600 of the donors because counts were too low. Most CMV-associated TCR beta chains appeared to be HLA-restricted in a later analysis, and the HLA associations seemed to be driven largely by CMV exposure. In an earlier analysis of about 550 of the donors, most TCR beta V segments were observed in productive rearrangements about 90% or about 30% of the time, broadly matching IMGT annotations. A further reported finding was that TCR beta sequences accurately predicted the HLA-A and HLA-B alleles for most subjects in the first cohort. Only TCR beta chains were sequenced in this cohort, and the absence of alpha or paired-chain data limited detectable features. Assigning TCR associations to individual alleles was difficult when HLA alleles, especially DR and DQ, strongly co-occurred. In a later analysis, TCR association rates were found to vary across HLA loci, with the most associated TCRs seen for DRB1 alleles and the fewest for HLA-C alleles. In a later analysis, several top co-occurrence clusters were reported to appear linked to parvovirus B19, influenza, CMV and Epstein-Barr virus. It was suggested by the authors that the approach could potentially be generalized to other disease states and immunological phenotypes. In a later analysis, 16,951 TCR beta sequences were associated with specific HLA alleles at a false discovery rate of 0.05. V-gene and J-gene trimming of TCR beta chains was associated with a missense DCLRE1C variant in a later genetic analysis, and the association was replicated in an independent cohort. In a later analysis, HLA-associated TCR beta chains were found to be more clonally expanded and to have lower generation probabilities than equally common non-associated chains.

The cohort was made up of roughly 670 healthy bone marrow donors. At the time of sampling, all cohort members were nominally healthy, though unrecorded immune exposures were likely present. The donor was CMV seropositive and was included in the group of approximately 300 seropositive cohort members. Every donor gave a peripheral blood sample, and the peripheral blood mononuclear cells from that sample were used for TCR beta sequencing. Genomic DNA extraction from the blood cell samples was performed with the Qiagen DNeasy Blood Extraction Kit. Library construction relied on the immunoSEQ multiplex PCR assay. For the multiplex PCR, a mixture combining 60 forward primers for TCR Vbeta segments and 13 reverse primers for TCR Jbeta segments was used. The CDR3 region of rearranged TCR beta genes was amplified from genomic DNA with a multiplex PCR assay. Amplified TCR beta libraries were sequenced as 87-base-pair reads on the Illumina HiSeq System. The authors' pipeline ran thus. Across the 500 to 700 repertoires, a later analysis counted some 80 million unique TCR beta chains, around 11 million of which were shared by at least two donors. A nearest-neighbor algorithm error-corrected the raw reads and collapsed the reads into unique sequences, merging closely related sequences to remove PCR and sequencing errors. CDR3 sequences were aligned to IMGT reference sequences to assign V, D and J gene segments. Each retained sequence needed at least a six-nucleotide match to both a V gene segment and a J gene segment. A rearrangement counted as productive if the CDR3 had no stop codons and remained in frame with V and J, and every other rearrangement counted as non-productive. Following IMGT convention, CDR3 was defined as the stretch from the second conserved V-encoded cysteine up to the conserved J-encoded phenylalanine. The earlier analysis of about 590 of the donors excluded sequences that lacked an unambiguous match to a single V gene segment. An earlier analysis of 587 of the donors called V segments functional above 56.7% productive rearrangements and segregating when the between-donor standard deviation exceeded 5%. A statistical classification framework was developed to diagnose cytomegalovirus status using the catalog of TCR beta chain sequences. V and J gene assignment, in a later analysis, came from comparing TCR nucleotide sequences with IMGT/GENE-DB human TR gene sequences. The TCRdist pipeline was used in a later analysis to assign CDR3 sequences and most-parsimonious VDJ recombination scenarios. A later analysis defined each TCR beta chain by its CDR3 amino acid sequence plus V-gene family, and excluded reads lacking a unique V-gene family. As a way to deal with suspected cross-contamination and a sequencing artifact, a later analysis dropped 450 to 700 nucleotide sequences that were highly shared and had low generation probability. In a later analysis, a clonal expansion index was calculated for each public chain from normalized within-repertoire ranks of inferred template counts. A later analysis computed generation probabilities with a VDJ recombination model fitted to out-of-frame rearrangements, and checked the results against IGoR. A later analysis scored TCR-TCR, TCR-HLA and TCR-CMV co-occurrence with hypergeometric tests, applying a repertoire-size bias correction to TCR pairs. In a later analysis, false discovery rates were estimated by permuting HLA or CMV assignments 20 times. In a later analysis, co-occurring TCRs were grouped using DBSCAN, and TCRdist sequence similarity was added for clustering within HLA-allele-positive subsets. Repertoires with fewer than 30,000 or more than 120,000 public chains, plus five repertoires with anomalous nucleotide sharing, were excluded from co-occurrence clustering. This is the immuneACCESS table as TCRdb keeps it, with only in-frame sequences that have V and J called. A part of the clones is gone; compared with another copy, unresolved V genes explain less than half, and the rest is unexplained. V, J and clone size reflect that table, while D and trimming were determined from the DNA. The sample data list 150,000 or so clones, and over 70% of these were observed just once. The top ten clones comprise roughly 13% of the sample.

Note on this clone: The antigen this receptor binds is unknown. Base qualities are not recorded, but no much larger clone differs from it by a single base.

The sample was PBMCs. This clonotype originated in a young man in good health and CMV-seropositive.

The bases are TGTGCCAGCAGCAGATTGACTAGCGGGACGTACCAAGAGACCCAGTACTTC. This gives the protein CASSRLTSGTYQETQYF. This chain is built from TRBV13 and TRBJ2-5, and 11 bases in between align with TRBD2. Per the germline V gene (reference sequence), PRHDT is the CDR1 and FYEKMQ is the CDR2. From its cysteine to its phenylalanine, the CDR3 spans 17 amino acids. CDR3 DNA is the only sequence kept; it has 51 bases, read in frame from the first base. Trimming leaves V shorter by 5 bases and J shorter by 0 bases, with the junction holding 8 bases beyond the gene matches.